The T cell receptor beta chain described here comes from a study of control samples from healthy donors and cancer patients. Remarks on this clone: Other nucleotide sequences from this sample produce the same CDR3.

Repertoires were generated with immunoSEQ multiplex PCR, while TCRdb's copy carries only in-frame clones and drops some. The data contain around 150,000 clones, about 90% of them singletons. Deletions cut 4 bases from V and 5 bases from J, with 5 bases between. CDR1 is LGHDT, CDR2 YNNKEL, per germline (reference sequence). The CDR3 loop spans 11 amino acids. The receptor was derived from a man younger than 45 in good health. Sequenced material: blood. The rearrangement uses TRBV3-1 (or the pseudogene TRBV3-2) and TRBJ2-5; D gene uncertain. The CDR3, as DNA: TGTGCCAGCAGCCTTCTGGAGACCCAGTACTTC. This gives the protein CASSLLETQYF.